A single sample gave rise to the 12 T cell receptor beta chains below, sequenced in a study of T-cell reconstitution after alpha-beta-depleted transplantation in children. TCRbeta library construction was performed incorporating unique molecular identifiers. TCRdb processed the PCR reads anew with MiXCR; each CDR3 protein has one entry. The data hold nearly 550,000 distinct CDR3 sequences, with around 19% observed a single time. Sequenced material: PBMCs from the stem cell graft donor, taken from the stem cell graft. These receptors were obtained from a human donor who donated a stem cell graft to a child with acute lymphoblastic leukemia.

This clonotype turned up a few times. The rearrangement links TRBV6-1 to TRBJ1-2; 9 bases align to TRBD1. Germline V gene lookup returns CDR1 MNHNS and CDR2 SASEGT. The junction had 9 bases not matched to a gene; V was cut back by 6 bases and J by 4 bases. The CDR3 covers 15 residues. The CDR3 region is CASSSTGTGTYGYTF. In DNA form, the CDR3 reads TGTGCCAGCAGCTCTACCGGGACAGGGACCTATGGCTACACCTTC.

Worth noting for this clonotype: One end of the junction is discordant with germline, which a read error may explain. This CDR3 reads CASTLAGAKNEQFF. Written as DNA, the CDR3 is TGTGCCAGCACCTTAGCGGGAGCAAAGAATGAGCAGTTCTTC. J is TRBJ2-1 and V is TRBV11-2, with 9 bases identical to TRBD2. This CDR3 comprises 14 residues. CDR1 is SGHAT, CDR2 FQNNGV, per germline.

The chain combines TRBV9 with TRBJ2-3; 8 bases are a match to TRBD2. J gave up 4 bases and V 2 bases, and 6 bases lay outside the gene matches. CDR3 length: 15 residues. Germline-derived CDR1 and CDR2 are SGDLS and YYNGEE. In DNA, the CDR3 is TGTGCCAGCAGCGTTACGGGAGGGTCCCCAGATACGCAGTATTTT. It encodes CASSVTGGSPDTQYF.

This clonotype was observed a few times. The genes are TRBV5-1 and TRBJ2-1, with D perhaps given as TRBD1 or TRBD2 (5 bases each). The CDR3 contains 16 residues. Per germline, CDR1 SGHRS and CDR2 YFSETQ. Trimming removed 2 bases at V and 0 bases at J, with 12 bases between. CDR3 in amino acids: CASSFGGDSSYNEQFF. Here the CDR3 DNA reads TGCGCCAGCAGCTTTGGAGGCGACAGCTCCTACAATGAGCAGTTCTTC.

V and J are TRBV20-1 and TRBJ2-1; TRBD2 matches 9 bases. Per germline, CDR1 DFQATT and CDR2 SNEGSKA (reference sequence). After removal of 0 bases from V and 7 bases from J, the junction contained 13 bases not matched to a gene. The CDR3 is 17 amino acids. The CDR3 is CSARDHKAGGLGNEQFF. For the CDR3, the DNA is TGCAGTGCTAGAGATCATAAAGCGGGAGGCCTGGGGAATGAGCAGTTCTTC.

This chain joins TRBV27 and TRBJ2-1, with D unresolved. The V end lost 2 bases, the J end lost 7 bases, and 15 bases lay between the germline ends. Germline CDR1 MNHEY, CDR2 SMNVEV (reference sequence). The CDR3 sequence is 15 residues long. CDR3 nucleotide sequence: TGTGCCAGCAGTTTAAGTCAGGCTCCGGGTAATGAGCAGTTCTTC. Its translation is CASSLSQAPGNEQFF.

CDR3 DNA: TGTGCCAGCCAGTTTCTTCTTGGCTACACCTTC. This sequence encodes CASQFLLGYTF. The gene calls are TRBV12-3 or TRBV12-4 and TRBJ1-2; D call uncertain. This CDR3 is built from 11 residues. V lost 8 bases to trimming and J lost 7 bases, with 11 bases between them.

V is TRBV3-1 and J is TRBJ2-5; 7 bases fit TRBD1. J lost 4 bases, V lost 0 bases, and 8 bases had no gene match. Germline CDR1 is LGHDT and CDR2 is YNNKEL (reference sequence). The CDR3 length is 16 residues. DNA for the CDR3: TGTGCCAGCAGCCAAGAAGAGACAGGGAACCTAGAGACCCAGTACTTC. Its translation: CASSQEETGNLETQYF.

V gene TRBV15 combines with J gene TRBJ2-1; 11 bases match TRBD2. The ends lost 5 bases at V and 6 bases at J; junction bases unmatched: 12. CDR3 size: 17 residues. CDR1 and CDR2 (germline): LNHNV, YYDKDF (reference sequence). The chain's CDR3 is CATSAGRGLAGINEQFF. The CDR3 DNA is TGTGCCACCAGCGCCGGAAGAGGACTAGCGGGCATCAATGAGCAGTTCTTC.

The chain uses TRBV9 and TRBJ1-2; 7 bases line up with TRBD1. The CDR3 is 16 amino acids. The V gene end was trimmed by 5 bases and the J gene end by 0 bases; junction bases not matched to a gene: 10. Germline CDR1 and CDR2: SGDLS and YYNGEE. The CDR3 region has the DNA TGTGCCAGCAGAGACAGGAAAGGGACAGCTAACTATGGCTACACCTTC. This codes for CASRDRKGTANYGYTF.

The chain is built from TRBV11-2 and TRBJ1-2, with D unclear. V was shortened by 4 bases and J by 4 bases, with 4 bases between the two germline ends. The CDR3 is 11 amino acids. Germline loops: CDR1 SGHAT, CDR2 FQNNGV. The CDR3 region is CASSSVYGYTF. The CDR3, as DNA: TGTGCCAGCAGCTCTGTCTATGGCTACACCTTC.

The rearrangement uses TRBV29-1 and TRBJ1-1; the D is unclear. Trimming cost V 4 bases and J 1 base, with 7 bases left between them. The germline gives CDR1 SQVTM, CDR2 ANQGSEA. CDR3 length equals 12 residues. In DNA form, the CDR3 reads TGCAGCGTTGTATTTCCGAACACTGAAGCTTTCTTT. Encoded protein: CSVVFPNTEAFF.